The 28 T cell receptor beta chains given below trace back to one sample, sequenced in a study of OX40 agonist ivuxolimab in advanced cancers. Clones were read by immunoSEQ multiplex PCR, and TCRdb kept only the in-frame ones, dropping some. The sample has more than 40,000 clones; about 86% are singletons. Specimen: CD4+ or CD8+ T cells sorted from blood, collected in a trial of the OX40 agonist ivuxolimab. These receptors were collected from an adult with an advanced solid tumor such as melanoma, head and neck, liver or kidney cancer.

This clone was recorded once. This chain joins TRBV11-3 and TRBJ1-6; 8 bases are a match to TRBD1. Germline CDR1 SGHNT, CDR2 YENEEA. V was pared by 5 bases and J by 7 bases, with 4 bases of the junction left unmatched. This CDR3 comprises 14 residues. The CDR3 loop is CASSRTGSNSPLHF. CDR3 sequence (DNA): TGTGCCAGCAGCCGGACAGGGTCAAATTCACCCCTCCACTTT.

The V gene is TRBV19, the J gene TRBJ2-3, with unresolved D. Germline CDR1 reads LNHDA; CDR2 reads SQIVND (reference sequence). This CDR3 region has 15 residues. Trimming removed 7 bases from V and 2 bases from J, with 16 bases in between. CDR3 DNA sequence: TGTGCCAGTACCCTGAGGTTGGTTCTCACAGATACGCAGTATTTT. This translates into CASTLRLVLTDTQYF.

This chain uses TRBV5-8 with TRBJ2-7; D is uncertain. The germline CDR1 and CDR2 sequences are SGHTS and YDEGEE. The V gene lost 6 bases and the J gene lost 2 bases, with 21 bases spanning the gap. This CDR3 region has 16 residues. The CDR3 bases are TGTGCCAGCACCCGTTCGGCAGCAGAGATTCCCTACGAGCAGTACTTC. This codes for CASTRSAAEIPYEQYF.

The chain employs TRBV7-3 and TRBJ2-2; TRBD1 agrees at 9 bases. V was clipped by 1 base and J by 0 bases; unmatched bases: 0. Germline V gene lookup returns CDR1 SGHTA and CDR2 FQGTGA. This CDR3 is 16 amino acids long. DNA of the CDR3: TGTGCCAGCAGCTTAAGGGACAGGGCGAACACCGGGGAGCTGTTTTTT. It specifies CASSLRDRANTGELFF.

The chain employs TRBV4-2 and TRBJ1-2, with D hard to call. The ends were cut back, 0 bases at V and 10 bases at J, with 9 bases in the middle. This CDR3 is built from 12 residues. Germline CDR1 LGHNA, CDR2 YNFKEQ. The CDR3 loop reads CASSQDFSDYTF. The CDR3 bases are TGTGCCAGCAGCCAAGATTTCAGTGACTACACCTTC.

The chain recombines TRBV4-3 with TRBJ2-7; the D is unclear. V lost 1 base, J lost 4 bases, and 5 bases lay in between. Per the germline V gene, CDR1 is LGHNA and CDR2 is YSLEER. The CDR3 is 12 amino acids. The CDR3 protein is CASSQVGYEQYF. CDR3 DNA sequence: TGCGCCAGCAGCCAAGTGGGGTACGAGCAGTACTTC.

The chain joins TRBV19 to TRBJ1-1; a weak D match, TRBD1 (6 bases). Trimming removed 0 bases at V and 6 bases at J, with 20 bases between. The CDR3 totals 17 residues. Germline lookup yields CDR1 LNHDA and CDR2 SQIVND (reference sequence). CDR3: CASSIELRISAGAEAFF. CDR3 nucleotide sequence: TGTGCCAGTAGTATAGAGCTCCGTATATCCGCAGGGGCTGAAGCTTTCTTT.

The V and J genes are TRBV10-3 and TRBJ2-2; D perhaps matches TRBD1 (6 bases). V was shortened by 9 bases and J by 3 bases, with 11 bases between the two germline ends. The CDR3 extends over 13 amino acids. Germline V gene data show CDR1 as ENHRY and CDR2 as SYGVKD. CDR3 loop: CAIHPGDTGELFF. Here the CDR3 DNA reads TGTGCCATTCACCCAGGGGACACCGGGGAGCTGTTTTTT.

V and J are TRBV12-5 and TRBJ2-1; no firm D call. This CDR3 region has 13 residues. In germline, CDR1 is LGHNT, CDR2 FRNRAP. V was clipped by 1 base and J by 8 bases, with 9 bases between them. The CDR3 spells CASGLELVYEQFF. In DNA form, the CDR3 reads TGTGCTAGTGGTTTGGAACTGGTTTATGAGCAGTTCTTC. Full variable domain (outside the CDR3, taken from reference TRBV12-5 and TRBJ2-1): DARVTQTPRHKVTEMGQEVTMRCQPILGHNTVFWYRQTMMQGLELLAYFRNRAPLDDSGMPKDRFSAEMPDATLATLKIQPSEPRDSAVYFCASGLELVYEQFFGPGTRLTVL.

This clone appeared a few times. The chain is built from TRBV4-3 and TRBJ1-1, with TRBD1 matching 7 bases. Unmatched junction bases numbered 4, after V lost 2 bases and J lost 1 base. Germline values: CDR1 LGHNA, CDR2 YSLEER. The CDR3 covers 15 residues. The CDR3 DNA is TGCGCCAGCAGCCAAACTAGGACAGGGAACACTGAAGCTTTCTTT. It encodes CASSQTRTGNTEAFF.

The V gene is TRBV29-1, the J gene TRBJ1-2, with D perhaps TRBD1 (5 bases). Germline loops: CDR1 SQVTM, CDR2 ANQGSEA. With 1 base removed from V and 5 bases from J, the gap between germline ends came to 17 bases. The length of the CDR3 is 15 residues. CDR3 region: CSVEGPFRESYGYTF. The CDR3 coding sequence is TGCAGCGTTGAAGGCCCGTTCAGGGAGAGTTATGGCTACACCTTC.

The CDR3 here is CASSFTNTGELFF. The CDR3 coding sequence is TGTGCCAGCAGTTTCACGAACACCGGGGAGCTGTTTTTT. The V gene is TRBV27, the J gene TRBJ2-2; D ambiguous. CDR1 is MNHEY and CDR2 is SMNVEV in the germline V gene (reference sequence). The V gene lost 3 bases and the J gene lost 0 bases, with 2 bases spanning the gap. The CDR3 loop spans 13 amino acids.

The DNA for the CDR3 is TGTGCCAGCAGCCCGCCTTCCCGCAATTGGGACGAGCAGTACTTC. Its protein is CASSPPSRNWDEQYF. This chain links TRBV7-9 with TRBJ2-7; D not certain. Trimming pared 5 bases from V and 5 bases from J, leaving 19 bases between. CDR3 length: 15 amino acids. CDR1 and CDR2 from the germline V gene are SEHNR and FQNEAQ (reference sequence).

The chain links TRBV7-9 to TRBJ2-1; the D call may be TRBD1 or TRBD2 (5 bases each). V was pared by 7 bases and J by 10 bases, with 17 bases between. This CDR3 has 13 amino acids. Germline V gives CDR1 SEHNR, CDR2 FQNEAQ (reference sequence). Here the CDR3 DNA reads TGTGCCAGCAAGTGGGGACCCCCAGGGGAGCAGTTCTTC. Translated: CASKWGPPGEQFF.

Here the CDR3 DNA reads TGCAGCGTTGCACAGGGAGGCACAGATACGCAGTATTTT. Protein sequence: CSVAQGGTDTQYF. This sequence joins TRBV29-1 and TRBJ2-3, with D maybe TRBD1 (6 bases). CDR1 and CDR2 (germline): SQVTM, ANQGSEA. The CDR3 runs to 13 residues. V was pared by 4 bases and J by 1 base, with 9 bases between.

The chain combines TRBV10-3 with TRBJ2-2; tentatively, D is TRBD1 or TRBD2 (6 bases each). Germline CDR1 ENHRY, CDR2 SYGVKD. CDR3 length equals 15 residues. Between the trimmed V and J ends, which lost 4 bases and 3 bases, there was a span of 12 bases. CDR3 nucleotides: TGTGCCATCAGTGGAGGGGGACTGGACACCGGGGAGCTGTTTTTT. This codes for CAISGGGLDTGELFF.

This clone was picked up a small number of times. V is TRBV7-9 and J is TRBJ1-2, with D perhaps TRBD1 (5 bases). CDR1 and CDR2 (germline): SEHNR, FQNEAQ (reference sequence). Trimming pared 2 bases from V and 6 bases from J, leaving 10 bases between. The CDR3 is 13 amino acids. The CDR3 is CASSLLGTDGYTF. The CDR3 nucleotides read TGTGCCAGCAGCTTATTAGGGACGGATGGCTACACCTTC. Using reference TRBV7-9 and TRBJ1-2 for the parts outside the CDR3, the full variable domain is DTGVSQNPRHKITKRGQNVTFRCDPISEHNRLYWYRQTLGQGPEFLTYFQNEAQLEKSRLLSDRFSAERPKGSFSTLEIQRTEQGDSAMYLCASSLLGTDGYTFGSGTRLTVV.

This rearrangement joins TRBV27 to TRBJ1-4; a possible D gene is TRBD1 (5 bases). CDR1 MNHEY and CDR2 SMNVEV come from the germline V gene (reference sequence). V lost 4 bases, J lost 0 bases, and 12 bases lay in between. This CDR3 has 16 residues. The CDR3 sequence: CASSSHDRATNEKLFF. The CDR3 DNA follows: TGTGCCAGCAGTTCCCACGACAGAGCAACTAATGAAAAACTGTTTTTT.

The genes are TRBV4-2 and TRBJ2-1; TRBD1 matches at 8 bases. The CDR3 runs to 16 residues. Germline CDR1 LGHNA, CDR2 YNFKEQ. J was trimmed by 3 bases and V by 4 bases; bases with no gene match: 8. CDR3: CASSLDRGQRYNEQFF. Here the CDR3 DNA reads TGTGCCAGCAGCCTCGACAGGGGACAGCGCTACAATGAGCAGTTCTTC.

J is TRBJ1-1 and V is TRBV25-1, with 10 nucleotides matching TRBD1. Germline CDR1 and CDR2: MGHDK and SYGVNS. With V trimmed by 8 bases and J by 6 bases, 9 bases remained unmatched. This CDR3 spans 14 amino acids. For the CDR3, the DNA is TGTGCCAGCTTTGAGACAGGGGGCAGGGCTGAAGCTTTCTTT. It is translated as CASFETGGRAEAFF.

This chain uses TRBV5-1 with TRBJ2-1; D not certain. Deletions cut 0 bases from V and 0 bases from J, with 13 bases between. Per the germline V gene, CDR1 is SGHRS and CDR2 is YFSETQ. The CDR3 runs 17 residues. Written as DNA, the CDR3 is TGCGCCAGCAGCTTGGCCACGCGGATTAGCTCCTACAATGAGCAGTTCTTC. Translated: CASSLATRISSYNEQFF.

The J gene is TRBJ2-5, the V gene TRBV5-1, with D perhaps matching TRBD1 (6 bases). Germline values: CDR1 SGHRS, CDR2 YFSETQ. This CDR3 comprises 14 residues. Between the trimmed V and J ends, which lost 4 bases and 1 base, there was a span of 11 bases. CDR3 sequence reads: CASSTGTSQETQYF. CDR3 nucleotide sequence: TGCGCCAGCAGCACCGGGACAAGCCAAGAGACCCAGTACTTC.

The V gene is TRBV9, the J gene TRBJ1-3; 8 nucleotides align to TRBD1. V lost 3 bases, J lost 3 bases, and 5 bases stayed unmatched. Germline V gene sequence: CDR1 SGDLS, CDR2 YYNGEE. CDR3 length: 15 amino acids. In DNA form, the CDR3 reads TGTGCCAGCAGCGGACTGACAGGGGATGGAAACACCATATATTTT. Translation gives CASSGLTGDGNTIYF.

J is TRBJ2-7 and V is TRBV27; 7 nucleotides line up with TRBD1. Trimming at V came to 5 bases and at J to 4 bases, leaving 5 bases not matched to a gene. Germline CDR1 reads MNHEY; CDR2 reads SMNVEV (reference sequence). The CDR3 covers 13 residues. The CDR3 DNA sequence: TGTGCCAGCAGTCCAGGGGGTCCTTACGAGCAGTACTTC. Translated, it gives CASSPGGPYEQYF.

V and J are TRBV7-7 and TRBJ1-1; TRBD1 is a possible D gene (5 bases). The CDR3 covers 15 residues. Germline lookup yields CDR1 SSHAT and CDR2 FNYEAQ (reference sequence). Deletions cut 5 bases from V and 0 bases from J, with 13 bases between. CDR3 residues: CASSPKPGMNTEAFF. The CDR3 coding sequence is TGTGCCAGCAGCCCCAAGCCAGGGATGAACACTGAAGCTTTCTTT.

The V gene is TRBV6-1, the J gene TRBJ2-7, with 10 positions matching TRBD1. This CDR3 has 13 amino acids. V gave up 8 bases and J gave up 2 bases; unmatched junction bases: 3. Germline assignment: CDR1 MNHNS and CDR2 SASEGT. CDR3 residues: CASPGTGAYEQYF. The CDR3 DNA follows: TGTGCCAGCCCCGGGACAGGGGCCTACGAGCAGTACTTC.

The V and J genes are TRBV9 and TRBJ1-1; TRBD1 aligns across 8 bases. The CDR3 sequence is 16 residues long. V trimming: 0 bases; J trimming: 4 bases; junction bases outside the gene matches: 8. Germline-derived CDR1 and CDR2 are SGDLS and YYNGEE. The CDR3: CASSVESGGAGTEAFF. In DNA, the CDR3 is TGTGCCAGCAGCGTAGAATCAGGGGGCGCTGGCACTGAAGCTTTCTTT.

The chain employs TRBV30 and TRBJ1-2, with D hard to call. The CDR3 sequence is 12 residues long. Trimming cost V 0 bases and J 5 bases, with 7 bases left between them. Germline CDR1 is GTSNPN and CDR2 is SVGIG (reference sequence). This CDR3 reads CAWSVARYGYTF. The CDR3 bases are TGTGCCTGGAGTGTAGCGAGGTATGGCTACACCTTC.